A selection of T cell receptor beta chains follows, all from one sample in a study of cytomegalovirus exposure and HLA in healthy donors. The repertoire was sequenced with immunoSEQ multiplex PCR; TCRdb's copy has only in-frame clones and lacks some. Found here are approximately 100,000 clones; the top ten clones hold 0.55% to 0.65%. Specimen: PBMCs. These TCRs come from a man aged 45-65 years in good health and CMV-seronegative. CDR3s include the opening cysteine and the closing phenylalanine or tryptophan. The D gene is left open where the match is weak.

d_gene	j_gene	v_gene	CDR3nt	CDR3aa
-	TRBJ1-2	TRBV11-2	TGTGCCAGCAGCTTAGATCCGGGCAGGGTGGGCGGCTACACCTTC	CASSLDPGRVGGYTF
-	TRBJ2-7	TRBV6-5	TGTGCCAGCAGTCCAGGACAGAGCCTTCGGGAGCAGTACTTC	CASSPGQSLREQYF
TRBD1	TRBJ2-7	TRBV11-2	TGTGCCAGCAGCTTAGGGACAGGATTCTACGAGCAGTACTTC	CASSLGTGFYEQYF
TRBD1	TRBJ2-7	TRBV2	TGTGCCAGCAGGGCCCGGACAGGGCGCGACTACGAGCAGTACTTC	CASRARTGRDYEQYF
TRBD1	TRBJ1-1	TRBV5-1	TGCGCCAGCAGCCAGGGGACAGGGTCCGGCACTGAAGCTTTCTTT	CASSQGTGSGTEAFF
-	TRBJ2-7	TRBV11-2	TGTGCCAGCAGCTTATCCGTGATCGAGCAGTACTTC	CASSLSVIEQYF
TRBD1	TRBJ2-7	TRBV11-2	TGTGCCAGCAGCCTAAGGGGCGACAGGGGGTCTTTC	CASSLRGDRGSF
-	TRBJ1-2	TRBV19	TGTGCCAGTAGTATAGACCGGTATGGCTACACCTTC	CASSIDRYGYTF
TRBD2	TRBJ2-2	TRBV25-1	TGTGCCAGCAGCCCCCAAAGGGGACTAGCGGGAGAGACCGGGGAGCTGTTTTTT	CASSPQRGLAGETGELFF
TRBD2	TRBJ2-7	TRBV5-1	TGCGCCAGCGGCAGCGGAGAAAGCGGGAAGGAGCAGTACTTC	CASGSGESGKEQYF
TRBD1	TRBJ2-5	TRBV7-9	TGTGCCAGCAGCTTCGGGGACAGGGACCAAGAGACCCAGTACTTC	CASSFGDRDQETQYF
TRBD1	TRBJ1-2	TRBV14	TGTGCCAGCAGCCGAAACAGGGGCGGTAATGTTGCCTACACCTTC	CASSRNRGGNVAYTF
-	TRBJ1-2	TRBV6-1	TGTGCCAGCAGTGAAGCGGGGAGGGAATCCTATGGCTACACCTTC	CASSEAGRESYGYTF
-	TRBJ1-3	TRBV9	TGTGCCAGCACCTCGGTCGGAAACACCATATATTTT	CASTSVGNTIYF
-	TRBJ2-3	TRBV2	TGTGCCAGCAGTGGAGGACAGTCCCCGGGGGATACGCAGTATTTT	CASSGGQSPGDTQYF
-	TRBJ1-2	TRBV2	TGTGCCAGCAGTGAACCTATCCGGGTGCCAGCTAACTATGGCTACACCTTC	CASSEPIRVPANYGYTF
-	TRBJ2-5	TRBV5-6	TGTGCCAGCAGCCTGAAGATCGGAGGGAGGGAGACCCAGTACTTC	CASSLKIGGRETQYF
TRBD2	TRBJ2-2	TRBV5-1	TGCGCCAGCAGCCCGGGACTAGCGGGGGGCATCCGGGAGCTGTTTTTT	CASSPGLAGGIRELFF
TRBD1	TRBJ1-2	TRBV11-1	TGTGCCAGCAGCGCGACCGGGACAGCCATTAGGAGCTACACCTTC	CASSATGTAIRSYTF
-	TRBJ1-1	TRBV19	TGTGCCAGTAGTGTCCTCGAGGTCCCCTTGACTGAAGCTTTCTTT	CASSVLEVPLTEAFF
-	TRBJ1-2	TRBV6-5	TGTGCCAGCAGTTACCCGCGGTATGGCTACACCTTC	CASSYPRYGYTF
-	TRBJ1-1	TRBV19	TGTGCCAGTAGTAACGGACAGCAAAACACTGAAGCTTTCTTT	CASSNGQQNTEAFF
TRBD2	TRBJ2-7	TRBV11-2	TGTGCCAGCAGCTTCCAGATTAGCGGGAGTAACTACGAGCAGTACTTC	CASSFQISGSNYEQYF
-	TRBJ2-7	TRBV4-1	TGCGCCAGCAGCCCCGGGGGCTACGAGCAGTACTTC	CASSPGGYEQYF
-	TRBJ2-7	TRBV7-9	TGTGCCAGCAGTATAGTTGAAGGGGGACACGGGTACGAGCAGTACTTC	CASSIVEGGHGYEQYF
TRBD1	TRBJ1-2	TRBV27	TGTGCCAGCAGTCCAAGCCTCGGACAGGGGGCAGGCTATGGCTACACCTTC	CASSPSLGQGAGYGYTF
-	TRBJ1-5	TRBV6-1	TGTGCCAGCAGTGAAGGCCAGGGAAATAGCAATCAGCCCCAGCATTTT	CASSEGQGNSNQPQHF
-	TRBJ1-4	TRBV5-4	TGTGCCAGCAGCTTGGTGGGGAGTGGTGAAAAACTGTTTTTT	CASSLVGSGEKLFF
-	TRBJ2-3	TRBV9	TGTGCCAGCAGCGTAGGCGGGATCGTGACGGATACGCAGTATTTT	CASSVGGIVTDTQYF